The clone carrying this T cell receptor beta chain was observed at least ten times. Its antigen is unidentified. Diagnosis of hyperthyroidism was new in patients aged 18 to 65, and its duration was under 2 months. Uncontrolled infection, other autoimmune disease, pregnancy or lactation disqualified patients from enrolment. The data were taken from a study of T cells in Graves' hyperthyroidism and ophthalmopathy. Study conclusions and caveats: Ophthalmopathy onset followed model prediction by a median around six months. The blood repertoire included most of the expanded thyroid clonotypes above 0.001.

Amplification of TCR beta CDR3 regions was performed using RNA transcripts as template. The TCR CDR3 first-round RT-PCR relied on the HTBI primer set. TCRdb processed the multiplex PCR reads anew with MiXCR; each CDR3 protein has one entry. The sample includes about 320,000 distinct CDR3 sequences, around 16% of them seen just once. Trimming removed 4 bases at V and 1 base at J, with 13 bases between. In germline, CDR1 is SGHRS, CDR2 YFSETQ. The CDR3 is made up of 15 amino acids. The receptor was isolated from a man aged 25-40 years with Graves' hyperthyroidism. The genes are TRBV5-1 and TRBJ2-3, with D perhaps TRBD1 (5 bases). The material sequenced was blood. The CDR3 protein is CASSTQGGGTDTQYF. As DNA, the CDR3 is TGCGCCAGCAGCACTCAGGGTGGAGGCACAGATACGCAGTATTTT. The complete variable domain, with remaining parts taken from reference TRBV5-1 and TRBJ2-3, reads KAGVTQTPRYLIKTRGQQVTLSCSPISGHRSVSWYQQTPGQGLQFLFEYFSETQRNKGNFPGRFSGRQFSNSRSEMNVSTLELGDSALYLCASSTQGGGTDTQYFGPGTRLTVL.